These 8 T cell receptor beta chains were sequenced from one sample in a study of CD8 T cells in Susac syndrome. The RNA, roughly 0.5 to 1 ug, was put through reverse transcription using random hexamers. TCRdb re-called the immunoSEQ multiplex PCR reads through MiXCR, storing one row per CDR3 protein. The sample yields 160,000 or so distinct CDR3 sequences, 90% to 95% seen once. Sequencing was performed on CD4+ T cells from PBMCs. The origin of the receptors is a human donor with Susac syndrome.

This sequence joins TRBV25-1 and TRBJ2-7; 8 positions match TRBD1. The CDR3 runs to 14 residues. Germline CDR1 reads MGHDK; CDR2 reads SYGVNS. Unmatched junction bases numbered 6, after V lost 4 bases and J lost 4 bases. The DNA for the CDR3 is TGTGCCAGCAGTGCGGACAGGGAAGGTTACGAGCAGTACTTC. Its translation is CASSADREGYEQYF.

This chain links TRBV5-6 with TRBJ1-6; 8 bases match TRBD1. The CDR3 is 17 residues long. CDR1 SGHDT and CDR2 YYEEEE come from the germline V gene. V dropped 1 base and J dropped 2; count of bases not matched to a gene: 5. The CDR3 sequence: CASSLWQGAAYNSPLHF. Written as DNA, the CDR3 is TGTGCCAGCAGCTTGTGGCAGGGGGCTGCCTATAATTCACCCCTCCACTTT.

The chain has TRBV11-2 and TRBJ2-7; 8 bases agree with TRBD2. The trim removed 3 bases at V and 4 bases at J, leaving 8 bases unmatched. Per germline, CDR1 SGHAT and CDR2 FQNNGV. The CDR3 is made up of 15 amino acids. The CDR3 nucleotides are TGTGCCAGCAGCTTGACCGGGACTAGAGTTTACGAGCAGTACTTC. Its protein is CASSLTGTRVYEQYF.

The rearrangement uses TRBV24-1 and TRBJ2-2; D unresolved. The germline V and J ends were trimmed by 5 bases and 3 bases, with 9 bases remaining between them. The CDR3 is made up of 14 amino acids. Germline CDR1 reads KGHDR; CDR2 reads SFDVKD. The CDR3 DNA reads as TGTGCCACCAGTGGCGGCCGGGACACCGGGGAGCTGTTTTTT. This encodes CATSGGRDTGELFF.

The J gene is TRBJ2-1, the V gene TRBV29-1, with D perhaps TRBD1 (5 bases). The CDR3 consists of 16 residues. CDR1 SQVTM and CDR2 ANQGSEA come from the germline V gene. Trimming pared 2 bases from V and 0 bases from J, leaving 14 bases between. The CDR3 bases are TGCAGCGTTGAATTCTGGGGCGCGAGCTCCTACAATGAGCAGTTCTTC. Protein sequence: CSVEFWGASSYNEQFF.

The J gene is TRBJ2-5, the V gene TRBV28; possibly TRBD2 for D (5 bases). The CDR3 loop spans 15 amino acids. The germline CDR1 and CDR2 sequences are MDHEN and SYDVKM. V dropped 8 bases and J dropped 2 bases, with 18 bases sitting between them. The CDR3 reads CASDSPGLAQETQYF. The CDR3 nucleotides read TGTGCCAGCGATTCCCCCGGACTCGCACAAGAGACCCAGTACTTC.

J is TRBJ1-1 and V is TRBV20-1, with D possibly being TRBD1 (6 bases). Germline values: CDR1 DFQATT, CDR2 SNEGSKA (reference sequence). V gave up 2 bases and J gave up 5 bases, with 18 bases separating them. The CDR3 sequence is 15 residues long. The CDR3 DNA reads TGCAGTGCTAGACCACCTACAGGGTATCGGACTGAAGCTTTCTTT. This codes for CSARPPTGYRTEAFF.

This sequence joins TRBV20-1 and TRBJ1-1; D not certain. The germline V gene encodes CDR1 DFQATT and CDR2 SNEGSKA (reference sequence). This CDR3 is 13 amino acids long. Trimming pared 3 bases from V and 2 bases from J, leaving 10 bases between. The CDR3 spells CSASRRANTEAFF. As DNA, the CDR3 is TGCAGTGCTAGCCGACGGGCAAACACTGAAGCTTTCTTT.